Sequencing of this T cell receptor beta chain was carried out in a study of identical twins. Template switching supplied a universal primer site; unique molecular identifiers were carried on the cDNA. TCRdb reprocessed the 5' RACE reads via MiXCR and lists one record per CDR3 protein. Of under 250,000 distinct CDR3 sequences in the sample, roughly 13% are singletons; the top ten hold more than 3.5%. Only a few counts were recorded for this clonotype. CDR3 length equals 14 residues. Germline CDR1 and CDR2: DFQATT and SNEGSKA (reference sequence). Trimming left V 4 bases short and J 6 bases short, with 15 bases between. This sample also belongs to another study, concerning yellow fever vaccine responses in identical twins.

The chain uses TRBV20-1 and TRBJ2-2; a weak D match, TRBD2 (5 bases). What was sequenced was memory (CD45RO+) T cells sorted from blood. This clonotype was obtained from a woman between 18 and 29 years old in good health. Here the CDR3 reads CSATSGKRPGELFF. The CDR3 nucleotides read TGCAGTGCTACCTCGGGGAAGCGTCCCGGGGAGCTGTTTTTT.